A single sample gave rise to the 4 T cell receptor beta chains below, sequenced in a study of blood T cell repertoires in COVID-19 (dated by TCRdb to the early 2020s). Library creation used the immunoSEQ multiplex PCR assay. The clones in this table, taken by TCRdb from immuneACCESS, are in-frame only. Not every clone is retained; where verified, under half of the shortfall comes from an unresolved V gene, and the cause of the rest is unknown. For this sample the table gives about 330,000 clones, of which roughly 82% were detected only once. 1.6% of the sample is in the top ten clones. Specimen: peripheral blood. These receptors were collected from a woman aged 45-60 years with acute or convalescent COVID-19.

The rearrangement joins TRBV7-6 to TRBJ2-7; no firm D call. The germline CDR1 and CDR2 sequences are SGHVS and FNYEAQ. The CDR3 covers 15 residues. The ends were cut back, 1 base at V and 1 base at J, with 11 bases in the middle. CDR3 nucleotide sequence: TGTGCCAGCAGCTTAGGTTTGGGCAGGTCCTACGAGCAGTACTTC. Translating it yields CASSLGLGRSYEQYF.

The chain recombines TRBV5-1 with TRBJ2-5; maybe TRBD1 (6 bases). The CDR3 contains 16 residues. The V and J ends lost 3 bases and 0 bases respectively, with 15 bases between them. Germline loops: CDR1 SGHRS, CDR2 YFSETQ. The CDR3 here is CASSWGIQGYQETQYF. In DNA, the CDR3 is TGCGCCAGCAGCTGGGGAATACAGGGTTACCAAGAGACCCAGTACTTC.

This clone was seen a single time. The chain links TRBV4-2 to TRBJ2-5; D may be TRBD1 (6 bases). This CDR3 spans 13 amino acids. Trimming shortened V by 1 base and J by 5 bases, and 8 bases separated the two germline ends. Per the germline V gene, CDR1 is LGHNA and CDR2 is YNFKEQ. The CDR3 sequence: CASSQGTGETQYF. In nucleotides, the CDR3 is TGTGCCAGCAGCCAAGGAACAGGGGAGACCCAGTACTTC.

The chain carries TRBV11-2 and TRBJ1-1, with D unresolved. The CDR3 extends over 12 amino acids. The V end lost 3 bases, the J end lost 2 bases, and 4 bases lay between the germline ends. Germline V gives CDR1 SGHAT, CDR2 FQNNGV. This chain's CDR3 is CASSFGNTEAFF. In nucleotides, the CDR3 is TGTGCCAGCAGCTTCGGTAACACTGAAGCTTTCTTT.